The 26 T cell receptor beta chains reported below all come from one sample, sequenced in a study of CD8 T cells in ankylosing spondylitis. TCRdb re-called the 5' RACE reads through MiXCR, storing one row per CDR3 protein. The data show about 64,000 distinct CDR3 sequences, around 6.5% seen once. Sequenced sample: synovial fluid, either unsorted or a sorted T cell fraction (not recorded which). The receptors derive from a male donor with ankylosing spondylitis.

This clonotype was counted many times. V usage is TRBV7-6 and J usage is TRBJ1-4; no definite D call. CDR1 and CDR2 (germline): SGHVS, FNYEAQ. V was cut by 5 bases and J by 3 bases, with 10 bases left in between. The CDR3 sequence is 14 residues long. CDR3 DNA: TGTGCCAGCAGCCCCACCGAGGCTAATGAAAAACTGTTTTTT. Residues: CASSPTEANEKLFF.

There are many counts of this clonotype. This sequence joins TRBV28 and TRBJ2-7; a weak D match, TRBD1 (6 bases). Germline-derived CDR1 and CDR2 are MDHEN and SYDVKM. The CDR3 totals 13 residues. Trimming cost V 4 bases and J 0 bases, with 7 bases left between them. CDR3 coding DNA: TGTGCCAGCAGTTGGGACAACTCCTACGAGCAGTACTTC. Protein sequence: CASSWDNSYEQYF.

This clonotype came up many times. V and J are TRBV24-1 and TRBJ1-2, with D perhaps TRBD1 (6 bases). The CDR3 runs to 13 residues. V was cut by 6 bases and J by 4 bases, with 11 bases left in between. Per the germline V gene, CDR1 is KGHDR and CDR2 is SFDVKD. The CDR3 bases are TGTGCCACCAGTTCCGGGGGCGGCTATGGCTACACCTTC. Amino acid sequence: CATSSGGGYGYTF.

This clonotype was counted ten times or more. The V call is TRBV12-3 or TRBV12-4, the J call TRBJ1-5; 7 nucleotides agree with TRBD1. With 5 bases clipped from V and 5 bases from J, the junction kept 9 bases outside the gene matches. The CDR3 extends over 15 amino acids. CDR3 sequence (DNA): TGTGCCAGCAGTCCGCGGACAGGCTACGATCAGCCCCAGCATTTT. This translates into CASSPRTGYDQPQHF.

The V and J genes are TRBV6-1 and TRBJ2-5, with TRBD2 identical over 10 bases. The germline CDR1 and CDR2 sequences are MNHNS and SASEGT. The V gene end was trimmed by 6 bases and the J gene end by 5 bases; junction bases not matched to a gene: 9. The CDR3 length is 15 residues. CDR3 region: CASREPGTSVETQYF. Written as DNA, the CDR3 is TGTGCCAGCAGGGAGCCCGGGACTAGCGTGGAGACCCAGTACTTC.

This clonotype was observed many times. In nucleotides, the CDR3 is TGTGCCAGCAGGCGGACTAGCGGGAGTGGACTTTACGAGCAGTACTTC. It yields the protein CASRRTSGSGLYEQYF. V gene TRBV2 combines with J gene TRBJ2-7, with 13 bases lining up with TRBD2. The V gene's germline CDR1 is SNHLY and CDR2 FYNNEI. The CDR3 is 16 amino acids. V was clipped by 6 bases and J by 4 bases; unmatched bases: 9.

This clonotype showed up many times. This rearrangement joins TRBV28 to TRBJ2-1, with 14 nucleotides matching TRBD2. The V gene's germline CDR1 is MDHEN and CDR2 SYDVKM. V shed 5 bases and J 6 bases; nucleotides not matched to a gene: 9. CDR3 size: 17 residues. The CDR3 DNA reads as TGTGCCAGCAGTCCGGGACTAGCGGGAGTGTTAGGCAATGAGCAGTTCTTC. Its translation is CASSPGLAGVLGNEQFF.

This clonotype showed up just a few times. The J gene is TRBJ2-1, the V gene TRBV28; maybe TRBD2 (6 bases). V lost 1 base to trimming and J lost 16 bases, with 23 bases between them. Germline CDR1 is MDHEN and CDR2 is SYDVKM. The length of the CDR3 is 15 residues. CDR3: CASSLSGGTYNERFF. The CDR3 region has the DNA TGTGCCAGCAGTTTATCCGGCGGGACTTACAATGAGCGTTTCTTC. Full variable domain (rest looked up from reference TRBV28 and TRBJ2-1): DVKVTQSSRYLVKRTGEKVFLECVQDMDHENMFWYRQDPGLGLRLIYFSYDVKMKEKGDIPEGYSVSREKKERFSLILESASTNQTSMYLCASSLSGGTYNERFFGPGTRLTVL.

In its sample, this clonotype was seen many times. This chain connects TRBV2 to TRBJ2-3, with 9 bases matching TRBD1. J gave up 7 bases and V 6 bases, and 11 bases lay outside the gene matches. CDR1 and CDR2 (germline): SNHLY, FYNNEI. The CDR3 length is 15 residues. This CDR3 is CASSAYRGLSNTQYF. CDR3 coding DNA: TGTGCCAGCAGCGCCTACAGGGGGCTCTCAAATACGCAGTATTTT.

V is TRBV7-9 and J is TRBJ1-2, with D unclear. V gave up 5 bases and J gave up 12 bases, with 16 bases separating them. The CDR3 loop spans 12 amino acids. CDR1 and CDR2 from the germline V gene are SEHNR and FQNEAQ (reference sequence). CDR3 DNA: TGTGCCAGCAGCCCCATAAATCGGCCGAACACCTTC. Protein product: CASSPINRPNTF.

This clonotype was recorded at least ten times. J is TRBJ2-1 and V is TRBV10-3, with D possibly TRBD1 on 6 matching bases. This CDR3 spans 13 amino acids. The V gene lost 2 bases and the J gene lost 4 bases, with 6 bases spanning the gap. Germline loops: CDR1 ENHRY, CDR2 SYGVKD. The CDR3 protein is CAISERGYNEQFF. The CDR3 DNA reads TGTGCCATCAGTGAGAGGGGGTACAATGAGCAGTTCTTC.

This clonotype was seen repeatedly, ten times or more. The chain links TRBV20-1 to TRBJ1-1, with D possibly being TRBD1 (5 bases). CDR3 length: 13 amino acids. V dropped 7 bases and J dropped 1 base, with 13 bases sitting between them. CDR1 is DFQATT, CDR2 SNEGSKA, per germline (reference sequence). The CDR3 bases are TGCAGTGTCCCCGGGACGCCGAACACTGAAGCTTTCTTT. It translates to CSVPGTPNTEAFF.

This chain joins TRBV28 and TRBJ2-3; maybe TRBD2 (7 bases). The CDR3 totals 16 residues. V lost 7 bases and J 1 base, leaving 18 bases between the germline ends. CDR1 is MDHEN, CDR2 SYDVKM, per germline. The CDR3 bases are TGTGCCAGCAATTTGTCGGGGGGCCGGCGCACAGATACGCAGTATTTT. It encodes CASNLSGGRRTDTQYF. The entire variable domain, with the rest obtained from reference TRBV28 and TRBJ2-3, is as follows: DVKVTQSSRYLVKRTGEKVFLECVQDMDHENMFWYRQDPGLGLRLIYFSYDVKMKEKGDIPEGYSVSREKKERFSLILESASTNQTSMYLCASNLSGGRRTDTQYFGPGTRLTVL.

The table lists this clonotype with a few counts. CDR3 loop: CASSPFIRVQVYGYTF. CDR3 DNA: TGTGCCAGCAGCCCATTTATCAGGGTCCAAGTCTATGGCTACACCTTC. The chain combines TRBV7-2 with TRBJ1-2, with D possibly being TRBD1 (5 bases). This CDR3 comprises 16 residues. The V gene's germline CDR1 is SGHTA and CDR2 FQGNSA. The V end lost 5 bases, the J end lost 4 bases, and 20 bases lay between the germline ends. The whole variable domain, remainder taken from reference TRBV7-2 and TRBJ1-2, is GAGVSQSPSNKVTEKGKDVELRCDPISGHTALYWYRQSLGQGLEFLIYFQGNSAPDKSGLPSDRFSAERTGGSVSTLTIQRTQQEDSAVYLCASSPFIRVQVYGYTFGSGTRLTVV.

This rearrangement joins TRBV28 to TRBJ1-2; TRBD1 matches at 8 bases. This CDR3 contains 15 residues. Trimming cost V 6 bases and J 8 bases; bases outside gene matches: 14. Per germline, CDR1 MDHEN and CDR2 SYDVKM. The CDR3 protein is CASSLSAGGQVGYTF. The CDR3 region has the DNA TGTGCCAGCAGCCTCTCTGCAGGGGGCCAGGTGGGCTACACCTTC.

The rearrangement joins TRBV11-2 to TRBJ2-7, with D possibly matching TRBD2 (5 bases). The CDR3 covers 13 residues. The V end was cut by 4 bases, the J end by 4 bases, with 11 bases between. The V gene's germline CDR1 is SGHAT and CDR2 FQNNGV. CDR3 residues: CASSSETRYEQYF. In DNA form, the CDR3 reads TGTGCCAGCAGCTCCGAAACTAGGTACGAGCAGTACTTC.

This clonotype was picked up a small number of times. The CDR3 nucleotides read TGTGCCTGGAGTATATCAAGCGGGGCCTACAATGAGCAGTTCTTC. Its protein product is CAWSISSGAYNEQFF. The rearrangement links TRBV30 to TRBJ2-1; 7 nucleotides match TRBD2. The CDR3 consists of 15 residues. J was trimmed by 2 bases and V by 2 bases; bases with no gene match: 6. Germline CDR1 is GTSNPN and CDR2 is SVGIG (reference sequence).

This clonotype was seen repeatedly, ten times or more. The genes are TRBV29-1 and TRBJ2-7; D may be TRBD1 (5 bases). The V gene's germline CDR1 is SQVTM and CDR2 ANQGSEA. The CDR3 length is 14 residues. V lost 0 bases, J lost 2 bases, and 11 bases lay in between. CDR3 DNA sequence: TGCAGCGTTGAAGACAGGGAATTCCCCTACGAGCAGTACTTC. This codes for CSVEDREFPYEQYF.

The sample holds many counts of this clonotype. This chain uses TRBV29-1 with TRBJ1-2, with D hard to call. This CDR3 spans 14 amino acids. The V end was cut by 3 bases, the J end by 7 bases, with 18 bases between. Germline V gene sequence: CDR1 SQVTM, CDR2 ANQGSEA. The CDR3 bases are TGCAGCGTTGAGGGCCAGGACTCCCTCTCTGGCTACACCTTC. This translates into CSVEGQDSLSGYTF. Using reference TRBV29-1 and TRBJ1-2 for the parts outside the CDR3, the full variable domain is SAVISQKPSRDICQRGTSLTIQCQVDSQVTMMFWYRQQPGQSLTLIATANQGSEATYESGFVIDKFPISRPNLTFSTLTVSNMSPEDSSIYLCSVEGQDSLSGYTFGSGTRLTVV.

The CDR3 reads CATSKSGRREQYF. The CDR3 DNA reads as TGTGCCACCAGCAAATCCGGACGTCGAGAGCAGTACTTC. V usage is TRBV15 and J usage is TRBJ2-7; D gene ambiguous. The CDR3 runs to 13 residues. CDR1 and CDR2 from the germline V gene are LNHNV and YYDKDF (reference sequence). The V and J ends lost 4 bases and 7 bases respectively, with 14 bases between them. Complete variable domain (other parts from reference TRBV15 and TRBJ2-7): DAMVIQNPRYQVTQFGKPVTLSCSQTLNHNVMYWYQQKSSQAPKLLFHYYDKDFNNEADTPDNFQSRRPNTSFCFLDIRSPGLGDTAMYLCATSKSGRREQYFGPGTRLTVT.

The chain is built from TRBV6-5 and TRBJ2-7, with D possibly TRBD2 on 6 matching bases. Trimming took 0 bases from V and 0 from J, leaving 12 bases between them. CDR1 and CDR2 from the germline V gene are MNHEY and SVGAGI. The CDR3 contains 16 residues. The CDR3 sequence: CASSYSEGRGSYEQYF. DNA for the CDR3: TGTGCCAGCAGTTACTCGGAGGGGCGGGGCTCCTACGAGCAGTACTTC.

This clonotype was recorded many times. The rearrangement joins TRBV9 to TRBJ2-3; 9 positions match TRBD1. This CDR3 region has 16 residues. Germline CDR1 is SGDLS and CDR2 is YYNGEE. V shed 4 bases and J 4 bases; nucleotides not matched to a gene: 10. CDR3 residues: CASSYGQGRVADTQYF. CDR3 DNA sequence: TGTGCCAGCAGCTACGGACAGGGGAGAGTCGCAGATACGCAGTATTTT.

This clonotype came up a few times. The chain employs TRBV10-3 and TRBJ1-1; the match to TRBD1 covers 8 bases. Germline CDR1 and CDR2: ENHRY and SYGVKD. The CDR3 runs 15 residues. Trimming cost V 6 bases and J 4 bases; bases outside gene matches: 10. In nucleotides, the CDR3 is TGTGCCATCAGCCCCTCGACAGGGGAGGGCACTGAAGCTTTCTTT. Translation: CAISPSTGEGTEAFF.

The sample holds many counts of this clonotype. This CDR3 is CASSRTGTGTYGYTF. As DNA, the CDR3 is TGTGCCAGCAGCCGAACTGGGACAGGCACATATGGCTACACCTTC. J is TRBJ1-2 and V is TRBV7-2; 8 bases fit TRBD1. Looked up from germline, CDR1 is SGHTA and CDR2 is FQGNSA. There are 15 residues in the CDR3. Trimming at V came to 5 bases and at J to 5 bases, leaving 10 bases not matched to a gene.

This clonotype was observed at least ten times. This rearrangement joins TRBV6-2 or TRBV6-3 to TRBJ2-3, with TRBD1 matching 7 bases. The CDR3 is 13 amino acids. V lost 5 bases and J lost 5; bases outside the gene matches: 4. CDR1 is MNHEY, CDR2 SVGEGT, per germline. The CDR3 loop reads CASSARGIDTQYF. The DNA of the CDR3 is TGTGCCAGCAGTGCCAGGGGGATAGATACGCAGTATTTT.

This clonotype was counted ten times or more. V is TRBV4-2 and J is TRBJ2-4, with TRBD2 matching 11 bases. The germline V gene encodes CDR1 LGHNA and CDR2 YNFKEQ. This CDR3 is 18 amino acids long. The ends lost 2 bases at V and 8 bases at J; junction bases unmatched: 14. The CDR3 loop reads CASSQNPGLAGGHDIQYF. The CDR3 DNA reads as TGTGCCAGCAGCCAAAATCCCGGGCTAGCGGGAGGCCACGACATTCAGTACTTC.